The sample holds many counts of the clone carrying this T cell receptor (beta chain). The antigen is unknown. Using quantitative 5'-RACE with molecular barcodes, the authors made TCR beta libraries. TCRdb re-called the 5' RACE reads through MiXCR, storing one row per CDR3 protein. The sample shows some 87,000 distinct CDR3 sequences, about 9% of them seen only once. The CDR3 length is 15 residues. With 0 bases removed from V and 0 bases from J, the gap between germline ends came to 8 bases. Germline V gene data show CDR1 as SGDLS and CDR2 as YYNGEE. These data belong to a study of CD8 T cells in ankylosing spondylitis. Study-wide findings and caveats: Disease-linked clones were CD8+ and relatively rare in peripheral blood. Significantly higher representation of disease-linked clones was reported for matched ankylosing spondylitis synovial fluid. Made up of about eight highly homologous variants, a TCR beta motif appeared characteristic of ankylosing spondylitis blood.

Source material: blood, either unsorted or a sorted T cell fraction (not recorded which). The clonotype comes from a male donor with ankylosing spondylitis or in good health (not recorded which). The V and J genes are TRBV9 and TRBJ2-3; D gene unclear. The CDR3 loop reads CASSVEFYSTDTQYF. The CDR3 DNA is TGTGCCAGCAGCGTAGAGTTCTATAGCACAGATACGCAGTATTTT.